This section outlines one T cell receptor beta chain sequence together with its context. Antigen unknown. This specimen belongs to a study of cytomegalovirus exposure and HLA in healthy donors. Study-level results: TCR beta sequences reportedly predicted the HLA-A and HLA-B alleles of most subjects accurately. A reported reduction in N-insertions relative to the roughly 670-donor mean was seen in an Asian-associated ancestry cluster in a later analysis. An analysis done earlier found most TCR beta V segments productive about 90% or about 30% of the time. Rates of TCR association differed by HLA locus in a later analysis, with DRB1 highest and HLA-C lowest.

The PCR was carried out with 60 Vbeta primers and 13 Jbeta primers. TCRdb's table, derived via immunoSEQ multiplex PCR, lists solely in-frame clones and lacks some. The sample records fewer than 100,000 clones, nearly 80% being singletons. Trimming pared 1 base from V and 4 bases from J, leaving 19 bases between. The CDR3 extends over 17 amino acids. Per germline, CDR1 MDHEN and CDR2 SYDVKM. This receptor was obtained from a woman in her thirties or forties in good health and CMV-seronegative. The chain employs TRBV28 and TRBJ1-2; perhaps TRBD1 as D (6 bases). Sequenced material: PBMCs. The CDR3: CASSLSATWGRGYGYTF. The CDR3 DNA sequence: TGTGCCAGCAGTTTATCAGCAACTTGGGGCAGGGGCTATGGCTACACCTTC.